Sequencing of this TCR beta chain was carried out in a study of T cells in Graves' hyperthyroidism and ophthalmopathy. This CDR3 region has 10 residues. V gave up 6 bases and J gave up 7 bases, with 6 bases separating them. Germline CDR1 and CDR2: SNHLY and FYNNEI. The sample holds a few counts of this clonotype. TCR beta CDR3 sequences were amplified from RNA transcripts. HTBI primers drove first-round RT-PCR of the TCR CDR3. A single record per CDR3 protein comes from TCRdb applying MiXCR to the multiplex PCR reads. The sample has hundreds of thousands of distinct CDR3 sequences; 14% are singletons. This TCR was recovered from a woman aged 18-29 years with Graves' hyperthyroidism. The J gene is TRBJ1-1, the V gene TRBV2, with D perhaps TRBD1 (5 bases). Sequencing used blood. CDR3 region: CASRRGEAFF. CDR3 DNA sequence: TGTGCCAGCAGGAGGGGTGAAGCTTTCTTT.